The present entry profiles one TCR beta chain with its context. Its antigen is undetermined. These data belong to a study of OX40 agonist ivuxolimab in advanced cancers. TCRdb keeps only in-frame clones here, not all; method: immunoSEQ multiplex PCR. The data show about 45,000 clones, with around 93% seen just once and about 30% held by the top ten. The length of the CDR3 is 15 residues. In germline, CDR1 is SNHLY, CDR2 FYNNEI. With V trimmed by 4 bases and J by 4 bases, 6 bases remained unmatched. Study results and limitations: Partial responders at 0.1-3.0 mg/kg had among the lowest clonal expansion.

The V gene is TRBV2, the J gene TRBJ2-7, with TRBD1 matching 11 bases. The TCR originated in an adult with an advanced solid tumor such as melanoma, head and neck, liver or kidney cancer. This sample comprised CD4+ or CD8+ T cells sorted from blood, obtained in a trial of the OX40 agonist ivuxolimab. The CDR3 loop is CASSARDRGIYEQYF. The CDR3 nucleotides are TGTGCCAGCAGTGCTAGGGACAGGGGGATATACGAGCAGTACTTC.